These T cell receptor beta chains were read from a single sample in a study of T-cell memory formation after mild COVID-19. MiXCR, applied by TCRdb to the 5' RACE reads, yields one record per CDR3 protein. The sample contains tens of thousands of distinct CDR3 sequences, about a quarter of which appear only once. Sequenced: PBMCs or a T cell subset sorted from them (not recorded which). These receptor sequences come from a man in his late teens or twenties who had mild COVID-19 (a few samples of this study predate the infection). Cell type and time point are not known. Both conserved end residues are part of each CDR3. The D gene is left open where the match is weak. The size entry is marked missing in some rows and otherwise reads once, few, many or a size class.

TRBJ1-2 TRBD1 . TRBV4-1 CASSQVPGGNYGYTF TGCGCCAGCAGCCAAGTGCCAGGGGGAAACTATGGCTACACCTTC
TRBJ2-2 . few TRBV6-5 CASSQTRTVRSGELFF TGTGCCAGCAGTCAAACTAGGACAGTGCGATCCGGGGAGCTGTTTTTT
TRBJ2-5 . few TRBV12-3/TRBV12-4 CASSSSGIETQYF TGTGCCAGCAGTTCATCAGGGATCGAGACCCAGTACTTC
TRBJ1-2 . . TRBV5-1 CASSLARAGVGGYGYTF TGCGCCAGCAGCTTGGCCCGCGCGGGGGTCGGTGGCTATGGCTACACCTTC
TRBJ2-3 . . TRBV6-5 CASSGFRDEGSTQYF TGTGCCAGCAGCGGATTTCGGGACGAGGGCAGTACGCAGTATTTT
TRBJ2-1 . . TRBV4-1 CASSQDGGGLSYNEQFF TGCGCCAGCAGCCAAGATGGCGGGGGCCTCTCCTACAATGAGCAGTTCTTC
TRBJ2-1 TRBD1 few TRBV29-1 CSVAGQTYNEQFF TGCAGCGTTGCGGGACAGACCTACAATGAGCAGTTCTTC
TRBJ2-3 . few TRBV12-3/TRBV12-4 CASSAPGRRSQYF TGTGCCAGCAGTGCCCCTGGACGGAGATCGCAGTATTTT
TRBJ2-7 TRBD2 few TRBV7-2 CASSFAGGTYEQYF TGTGCCAGCAGCTTCGCGGGGGGAACCTACGAGCAGTACTTC
TRBJ1-1 . . TRBV7-2 CASSLGRNTEAFF TGTGCCAGCAGCTTGGGGAGGAACACTGAAGCTTTCTTT
TRBJ2-5 TRBD1 . TRBV20-1 CSARDLRTGLLETQYF TGCAGTGCTAGAGATCTCAGGACAGGGTTGCTAGAGACCCAGTACTTC
TRBJ2-7 . many TRBV7-9 CASSSRRAYGVHEQYF TGTGCCAGCAGCTCTAGGAGGGCCTACGGGGTCCACGAGCAGTACTTC
TRBJ2-7 . few TRBV12-3/TRBV12-4 CASSLGTNEQYF TGTGCCAGCAGTTTAGGGACAAACGAGCAGTACTTC
TRBJ2-5 . few TRBV7-6 CASSLASGGQTLAQETQYF TGTGCCAGCAGCTTAGCGTCTGGCGGACAGACTCTAGCACAAGAGACCCAGTACTTC
TRBJ1-1 . . TRBV12-5 CASAPWDTMMGLNTEAFF TGTGCTAGTGCCCCATGGGACACTATGATGGGGCTGAACACTGAAGCTTTCTTT
TRBJ1-2 . . TRBV27 CASSPSPAGYGYTF TGTGCCAGCAGCCCCTCCCCGGCGGGCTATGGCTACACCTTC
TRBJ2-3 TRBD1 . TRBV7-8 CASSFSPTARTGKVTDTQYF TGTGCCAGCAGCTTTTCCCCAACAGCCCGGACAGGGAAGGTCACAGATACGCAGTATTTT
TRBJ1-5 TRBD1 . TRBV6-1 CASRSGTADWQPQHF TGTGCCAGCAGGAGCGGGACAGCAGACTGGCAGCCCCAGCATTTT
TRBJ2-7 TRBD1 . TRBV20-1 CSARDRMTYEQYF TGCAGTGCCCGGGACAGGATGACCTACGAGCAGTACTTC
TRBJ2-5 TRBD2 few TRBV3-1 CASSQQRGGVETQYF TGTGCCAGCAGCCAGCAGCGGGGGGGCGTCGAGACCCAGTACTTC
TRBJ2-1 . . TRBV7-2 CASLSGTVGNEQFF TGTGCCAGCCTCTCCGGGACTGTGGGCAATGAGCAGTTCTTC
TRBJ1-2 . few TRBV5-6 CASSPRTEYGYTF TGTGCCAGCAGCCCCCGGACGGAGTATGGCTACACCTTC
TRBJ1-1 . . TRBV6-2/TRBV6-3 CASSYSAEANTEAFF TGTGCCAGCAGTTATTCAGCCGAAGCGAACACTGAAGCTTTCTTT
TRBJ2-2 . many TRBV29-1 CSVGAPGAGTGELFF TGCAGCGTTGGTGCCCCTGGGGCAGGCACCGGGGAGCTGTTTTTT
TRBJ2-7 TRBD2 . TRBV4-1 CASSREGLGHHEQYF TGCGCCAGCAGCCGGGAGGGACTGGGTCACCACGAGCAGTACTTC